This TCR beta chain originates from a study of T cell clonotyping in hematopoietic cell transplantation. The protocol was immunoSEQ multiplex PCR, while the TCRdb copy is restricted to in-frame clones and leaves out a portion. The sample has 6,500 to 9,500 clones; 96% are singletons. The sequence derives from a male patient aged 40-50 years who had an allogeneic stem cell transplant from a related donor, so the T cells may come from the graft donor. Some clones in this sample may be carry-over from other donors' samples. Sequenced material: PBMCs, taken 30 days after allogeneic stem cell transplant.

The chain's CDR3 is CASSFPFGGQETQYF. The CDR3 bases are TGTGCCAGCAGTTTCCCCTTCGGGGGTCAAGAGACCCAGTACTTC. The chain joins TRBV28 to TRBJ2-5, with D perhaps matching TRBD2 (6 bases). V was cut by 3 bases and J by 2 bases, with 13 bases left in between. The CDR3 covers 15 residues. The germline V gene has CDR1 MDHEN and CDR2 SYDVKM.